This T cell receptor beta chain was recovered during a study of cytomegalovirus exposure and HLA in healthy donors (dated by TCRdb to 2016 to 2017). Notes on the research overall: In an earlier analysis of approximately 640 of the donors, under 300 Gb of sequence data and some 120 million unique TCR beta sequences from about 179 million T cells were reported. Approximately 330 gigabases of sequencing data and 70 million to 100 million unique TCR sequences made up an early release that covered approximately 650 HLA-typed donors. Of the roughly 400 genotyped donors, 65% to 90% fell in the genetic ancestry cluster associated with self-reported Caucasian donors. The study was designed to test whether signatures of past pathogen exposure could be identified by cataloging public T cell receptors. Using immunosequencing, the study profiled T cell repertoires from fewer than 850 subjects and related those repertoires to cytomegalovirus serostatus. Along with the 666-subject first cohort, a separate validation cohort of over a hundred different subjects was used. High-throughput TCR immunosequencing, statistical association of individual TCRs with disease status, and machine learning were combined to predict cytomegalovirus infection status. A later analysis re-examined previously published TCR beta repertoires from over 500 donors and added high-resolution HLA genotyping to investigate patterns of TCR occurrence. Rather than drawing on any new phenotypic data, the later analysis identified candidate immune exposures from TCR beta sequences and the way those sequences occurred across donors. An earlier analysis of 500 to 650 of the donors applied high-throughput TCR beta sequencing to assess whether each TCR beta V gene segment acted as functional or pseudogenic. Donor age, sex, ethnicity and CMV serostatus were collected together with the repertoire data. Genome-wide SNP genotypes for about 65% of the roughly 670 donors were used in a later genetic analysis, which treated that subset as a discovery cohort. Every repertoire in the discovery cohort had been generated on one and the same sequencing platform. HLA typing included class I and class II loci at four-digit resolution. Typing coverage varied by locus: 629-630 donors for A, B, C, DRB1 and DQB1; approximately 500 for DQA1; 606 for DPA1; some 470 for DPB1. Several DR-DQ haplotypes were treated as single units for association and clustering because of strong linkage in the cohort. Across some 400 genotyped donors of the cohort, an average of about 240,000 unique TCR beta nucleotide sequences per donor were sequenced, and 15% to 20% of those sequences were non-productive.

In total, just over 650 healthy bone marrow donors made up the cohort. At the time of sampling, all cohort members were nominally healthy, though unrecorded immune exposures were likely present. The donor tested CMV seronegative and was one of the 352 seronegative cohort members. A peripheral blood sample was collected from each donor, and TCR beta sequencing was performed on peripheral blood mononuclear cells. Genomic DNA was extracted from the blood cell samples with the Qiagen DNeasy Blood Extraction Kit. Library preparation employed the immunoSEQ multiplex PCR assay. For the multiplex PCR, a mixture combining 60 forward primers for TCR Vbeta segments and 13 reverse primers for TCR Jbeta segments was used. The CDR3 region of rearranged TCR beta genes was amplified from genomic DNA by a multiplex PCR assay. The Illumina HiSeq System was used to sequence the amplified TCR beta libraries as 87-base-pair reads. As for how the authors treated the data: A later analysis tallied tens of millions of unique TCR beta chains across the 650 to 750 repertoires, and roughly 11 million of those chains were shared by two or more donors. A nearest-neighbor algorithm error-corrected the raw reads and collapsed the reads into unique sequences, merging closely related sequences to remove PCR and sequencing errors. CDR3 sequences were aligned to IMGT reference sequences to assign V, D and J gene segments. For a sequence to be retained, a match of at least six nucleotides to both a V gene segment and a J gene segment was required. Rearrangements were classified as productive when the CDR3 lacked stop codons and remained in frame with V and J, and all other rearrangements were classified as non-productive. CDR3 was defined according to IMGT convention as the region running from the second conserved V-encoded cysteine to the conserved J-encoded phenylalanine. The earlier analysis of 450 to 750 of the donors excluded any sequence lacking an unambiguous match to a single V gene segment. An earlier analysis of 587 of the donors classified V segments as functional when productive rearrangements were above 56.7% and as segregating when the standard deviation between donors was above 5%. To diagnose cytomegalovirus status from the catalog of TCR beta chain sequences, a statistical classification framework was built. In a later analysis, TCR nucleotide sequences were compared against IMGT/GENE-DB human TR gene sequences so that V and J genes could be assigned. The TCRdist pipeline was used in a later analysis to assign CDR3 sequences and most-parsimonious VDJ recombination scenarios. In a later analysis, each TCR beta chain was defined by its CDR3 amino acid sequence together with its V-gene family, and reads lacking a unique V-gene family were excluded. In a later analysis, fewer than 600 highly shared, low-generation-probability nucleotide sequences were removed to address suspected cross-contamination and a sequencing artifact. For each public chain, a later analysis derived a clonal expansion index from normalized ranks of inferred template counts within each repertoire. Generation probabilities in a later analysis came from a VDJ recombination model fitted to out-of-frame rearrangements, and those results were checked against IGoR. A later analysis scored TCR-TCR, TCR-HLA and TCR-CMV co-occurrence with hypergeometric tests, applying a repertoire-size bias correction to TCR pairs. To estimate false discovery rates, a later analysis permuted the HLA or CMV assignments 20 times. A later analysis grouped co-occurring TCRs with DBSCAN, adding TCRdist sequence similarity when clustering within HLA-allele-positive subsets. Co-occurrence clustering excluded repertoires with fewer than 30,000 or more than 120,000 public chains, plus five with anomalous nucleotide sharing. TCRdb mirrors the immuneACCESS table, restricted to in-frame sequences. Some clones are absent from its copies; in checked studies, under half trace to an unresolved V gene, and the reason for the others is unknown. That table furnishes V, J and clone size, whereas the DNA furnished D and trimming. This sample gives about 200,000 clones in total; over 65% of them show up just once. The ten largest account for roughly a sixth of the sample.

Remarks on this clone: Its antigen target is currently unknown. No base qualities exist here, and no much larger clone lies one base off it.

What the study reported, not specific to this receptor: According to a later genetic analysis, donors in an Asian-associated ancestry cluster had fewer N-insertions in productive TCRs than the approximately 630-donor mean. Broadly in line with IMGT annotations, most TCR beta V segments showed up in productive rearrangements about 87% or about 30% of the time in an earlier analysis of 450 to 750 of the donors. In the study, about 150 TCR beta chains were listed as associated with cytomegalovirus. Presence/absence analyses assumed roughly uniform sequencing depth across donors, an assumption that may not hold. A further reported finding was that TCR beta sequences accurately predicted the HLA-A and HLA-B alleles for most subjects in the first cohort. In a later analysis, HLA-associated TCR beta chains were found to be more clonally expanded and to have lower generation probabilities than equally common non-associated chains. HLA typing was unavailable for some donors at each locus, so association tests used only the typed subset. A later analysis associated 16,951 TCR beta sequences with specific HLA alleles at a false discovery rate of 0.05. While some public TCRs were present in many individuals, most TCR sequences turned up only very rarely across donors. In this cohort, only TCR beta chains were sequenced, and detectable features were limited by the absence of alpha or paired-chain data. Several of the top co-occurrence clusters appeared to be linked to parvovirus B19, influenza, CMV and Epstein-Barr virus, according to a later analysis. V-gene and J-gene trimming of TCR beta chains was associated with a missense DCLRE1C variant in a later genetic analysis, and the association was replicated in an independent cohort. The 87-base-pair reads could not distinguish some IMGT-functional V segments, including TRBV6-2 and TRBV6-3, so those segments were excluded. A cluster of highly shared sequence variants was judged likely to be a technical artifact of the sequencing pipeline. It was suggested by the authors that the approach could potentially be generalized to other disease states and immunological phenotypes. In both the original and validation cohorts, the classifier was reported to diagnose cytomegalovirus status with high specificity and sensitivity. Immune exposure information for the cohort was limited to CMV serostatus. A few of the identified cytomegalovirus-associated TCR beta chains were confirmed in vitro to be specific for cytomegalovirus antigens. Assigning TCR associations to individual alleles was difficult when HLA alleles, especially DR and DQ, strongly co-occurred. Correlated functional status among segregating V segments might reflect linkage disequilibrium, but an unknown experimental factor could not be ruled out. The earlier analysis of nearly 600 of the donors excluded around 17 rarely observed V segments, including chromosome 9 orphons, because counts were too low. According to a later analysis, TCR association rates differed among HLA loci, with DRB1 alleles showing the most associated TCRs and HLA-C alleles showing the fewest. According to a later analysis, most CMV-associated TCR beta chains appeared to be HLA-restricted, and the HLA associations seemed to be driven largely by CMV exposure.

For CDR1 and CDR2, the germline V gene (reference sequence) lists LNHDA and SQIVND. The CDR3 sequence holds 17 residues, the cysteine and phenylalanine included. Of the read, only the CDR3 DNA is kept; its 51 bases are in frame from base 1. Compared with germline, V lacks 7 bases and J lacks 1 base; bases without a gene match: 12. This chain joins TRBV19 to TRBJ1-2; TRBD1 fits 10 bases in the junction. The sample comprised PBMCs. The receptor comes from a middle-aged man in good health and CMV-seronegative. The nucleotides are TGTGCCAGTACCGGGACAGGGGTGGTATATAGTAACTATGGCTACACCTTC. This encodes CASTGTGVVYSNYGYTF.